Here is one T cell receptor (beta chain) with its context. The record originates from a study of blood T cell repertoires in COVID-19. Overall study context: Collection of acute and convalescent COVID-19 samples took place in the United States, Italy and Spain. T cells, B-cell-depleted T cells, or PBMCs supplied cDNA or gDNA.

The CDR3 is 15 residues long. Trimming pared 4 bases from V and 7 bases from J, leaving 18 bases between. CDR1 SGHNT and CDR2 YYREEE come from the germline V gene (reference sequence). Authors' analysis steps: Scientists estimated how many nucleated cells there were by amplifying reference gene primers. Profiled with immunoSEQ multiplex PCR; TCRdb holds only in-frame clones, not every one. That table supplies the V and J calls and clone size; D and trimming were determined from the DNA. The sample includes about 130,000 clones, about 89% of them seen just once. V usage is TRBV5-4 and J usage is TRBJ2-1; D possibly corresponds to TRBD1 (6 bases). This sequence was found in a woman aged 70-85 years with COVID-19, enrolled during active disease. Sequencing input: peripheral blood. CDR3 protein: CASSPPTGSGNEQFF. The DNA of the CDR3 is TGTGCCAGCAGCCCACCGACAGGCTCGGGGAATGAGCAGTTCTTC.